These 19 T cell receptor beta chains originate from one sample sequenced in a study of vaccination and CD4 T cells after COVID-19. Treatment here: roughly 10-day PBMC culture with coronavirus spike peptide pools or control peptides (ViraFEST assay). The unexposed donor gave CD4+ T cells before the COVID-19 pandemic (2011-2018). Their antigens are not known. Scientists ran DNA taken from cultured CD4+ T cells through the Oncomine TCR Beta short-read assay for sequencing. Investigators obtained genomic DNA by extraction from cultured CD4+ T cells. TCRdb processed the PCR reads anew with MiXCR; each CDR3 protein has one entry. This table has about 9,400 distinct CDR3 sequences, 33% appearing once. Input material: CD4+ T cells from blood, cultured in vitro. The receptors originated from a human donor in good health.

The rearrangement links TRBV19 to TRBJ1-2; TRBD1 agrees at 7 bases. The CDR3 extends over 15 amino acids. V dropped 3 bases and J dropped 0; count of bases not matched to a gene: 4. Germline V gives CDR1 LNHDA, CDR2 SQIVND (reference sequence). This CDR3 reads CASSIPGQPNYGYTF. CDR3 DNA: TGTGCCAGTAGTATCCCGGGACAGCCTAACTATGGCTACACCTTC.

The gene calls are TRBV28 and TRBJ2-1, with D possibly matching TRBD2 (6 bases). The CDR3 consists of 15 residues. V was shortened by 4 bases and J by 4 bases, with 14 bases between the two germline ends. Per germline, CDR1 MDHEN and CDR2 SYDVKM. CDR3 sequence (DNA): TGTGCCAGCAGTTGGGCTAGCGAAGGGTACAATGAGCAGTTCTTC. As protein: CASSWASEGYNEQFF.

This clonotype was observed a few times. This rearrangement joins TRBV15 to TRBJ2-5; 13 nucleotides match TRBD2. V was clipped by 7 bases and J by 4 bases; unmatched bases: 15. The CDR3 covers 18 residues. CDR1 LNHNV and CDR2 YYDKDF come from the germline V gene (reference sequence). The CDR3 DNA follows: TGTGCCACCAACTCTCGAGGTTGGACTAGCGGGAGTCGAGAGACCCAGTACTTC. This gives the protein CATNSRGWTSGSRETQYF.

V gene TRBV19 combines with J gene TRBJ2-3, with unresolved D. V gave up 2 bases and J gave up 2 bases, with 5 bases separating them. CDR3 length: 13 amino acids. Germline V gene sequence: CDR1 LNHDA, CDR2 SQIVND (reference sequence). The CDR3 region is CASSISTTDTQYF. The CDR3 coding sequence is TGTGCCAGTAGTATATCGACCACAGATACGCAGTATTTT.

The chain has TRBV6-2 or TRBV6-3 and TRBJ1-5; maybe TRBD1 (6 bases). V lost 2 bases to trimming and J lost 6 bases, with 11 bases between them. CDR3 size: 14 residues. CDR1 is MNHEY, CDR2 SVGEGT, per germline. The CDR3: CASSYPGAGQPQHF. The CDR3 DNA follows: TGTGCCAGCAGTTACCCAGGGGCGGGTCAGCCCCAGCATTTT.

This clonotype was detected a few times. This chain connects TRBV19 to TRBJ1-2; TRBD1 matches at 7 bases. Germline V lookup: CDR1 LNHDA, CDR2 SQIVND (reference sequence). CDR3 length: 16 residues. V trimming: 7 bases; J trimming: 2 bases; junction bases outside the gene matches: 13. The CDR3 reads CASTHHGQGGNYGYTF. The CDR3 DNA reads TGTGCCAGTACTCACCACGGCCAGGGGGGGAACTATGGCTACACCTTC.

The chain employs TRBV20-1 and TRBJ2-1, with 11 bases fitting TRBD2. V was pared by 0 bases and J by 0 bases, with 10 bases of the junction left unmatched. Germline lookup yields CDR1 DFQATT and CDR2 SNEGSKA (reference sequence). The CDR3 extends over 19 amino acids. The chain's CDR3 is CSARDFRASGGSSYNEQFF. For the CDR3, the DNA is TGCAGTGCTAGAGATTTTCGGGCTAGCGGGGGGAGCTCCTACAATGAGCAGTTCTTC.

This clonotype has only a few counts. The chain has TRBV27 and TRBJ1-6, with D possibly matching TRBD1 (6 bases). The CDR3 is 15 residues long. V dropped 2 bases and J dropped 8 bases, with 13 bases sitting between them. In germline, CDR1 is MNHEY, CDR2 SMNVEV (reference sequence). The CDR3 region is CASSLGRGPDSPLHF. The DNA of the CDR3 is TGTGCCAGCAGTTTAGGACGGGGGCCTGATTCACCCCTCCACTTT.

This clonotype was recorded a few times. The CDR3 DNA sequence: TGTGCCTGGATAACCGGGGAGACCCAGTACTTC. This codes for CAWITGETQYF. The V gene is TRBV30, the J gene TRBJ2-5, with D uncertain. V lost 4 bases and J lost 5, with 8 bases in between. This CDR3 spans 11 amino acids. Looked up from germline, CDR1 is GTSNPN and CDR2 is SVGIG (reference sequence).

This rearrangement joins TRBV5-1 to TRBJ2-3; 12 positions match TRBD1. CDR3 length: 16 residues. In germline, CDR1 is SGHRS, CDR2 YFSETQ. V lost 7 bases to trimming and J lost 6 bases; unmatched junction nucleotides: 12. CDR3 in amino acids: CASRTGQGASIDTQYF. Written as DNA, the CDR3 is TGCGCCAGCCGCACGGGACAGGGGGCATCTATTGATACGCAGTATTTT.

This clonotype was observed a few times. The chain has TRBV20-1 and TRBJ2-3; 7 positions agree with TRBD2. The CDR3 length is 14 residues. The trim removed 3 bases at V and 1 base at J, leaving 4 bases unmatched. Germline V gene data show CDR1 as DFQATT and CDR2 as SNEGSKA (reference sequence). The CDR3 nucleotides read TGCAGTGCTAGGAGTGGGAGGGGCACAGATACGCAGTATTTT. Translated: CSARSGRGTDTQYF.

The rearrangement uses TRBV6-1 and TRBJ1-2, with D perhaps TRBD1 (5 bases). CDR1 is MNHNS, CDR2 SASEGT, per germline. V lost 5 bases, J lost 1 base, and 14 bases lay in between. There are 15 residues in the CDR3. CDR3 amino acids: CASSNTGLSNYGYTF. Written as DNA, the CDR3 is TGTGCCAGCAGTAATACGGGACTAAGTAACTATGGCTACACCTTC.

This clonotype was counted only a few times. This chain uses TRBV20-1 with TRBJ1-5; tentative D call: TRBD1 (6 bases). The V gene lost 5 bases and the J gene lost 2 bases, with 16 bases spanning the gap. Germline-derived CDR1 and CDR2 are DFQATT and SNEGSKA (reference sequence). This CDR3 contains 15 residues. The chain's CDR3 is CSAQDSFMGNQPQHF. CDR3 sequence (DNA): TGCAGTGCTCAGGACAGCTTTATGGGCAATCAGCCCCAGCATTTT.

The V and J genes are TRBV28 and TRBJ1-6; weak D call: TRBD1 (5 bases). This CDR3 spans 15 amino acids. The germline CDR1 and CDR2 sequences are MDHEN and SYDVKM. V was shortened by 7 bases and J by 0 bases, with 10 bases between the two germline ends. CDR3 sequence (DNA): TGTGCCAGCATTGGGACCAGCTCCTATAATTCACCCCTCCACTTT. Its protein product is CASIGTSSYNSPLHF.

A remark on this clonotype: A much larger clonotype is one base distant, so this may be a read error. The chain carries TRBV7-9 and TRBJ2-1; 9 bases map to TRBD1. This CDR3 has 17 residues. Germline V CDR1 and CDR2: SEHNR, FQNEAQ (reference sequence). The CDR3 protein is CASSLLRTGVSSDEQCF. In DNA, the CDR3 is TGTGCCAGCAGCCTCCTTAGGACAGGGGTTTCTTCAGACGAGCAGTGCTTC.

The CDR3, as DNA: TGTGCCAGCAGTGTCAGGGGGTTATCAGGGGTCAGCTCCTACGAGCAGTACTTC. Its translation is CASSVRGLSGVSSYEQYF. This chain joins TRBV6-1 and TRBJ2-7, with 7 bases aligning to TRBD1. Looked up from germline, CDR1 is MNHNS and CDR2 is SASEGT. This CDR3 region has 18 residues. J lost 0 bases, V lost 4 bases, and 15 bases had no gene match.

This chain uses TRBV11-2 with TRBJ2-7; possible D gene TRBD2, 6 bases. This CDR3 has 18 amino acids. Looked up from germline, CDR1 is SGHAT and CDR2 is FQNNGV. Trimming removed 1 base at V and 2 bases at J, with 21 bases between. The CDR3 here is CASSLVGGGAVQAYEQYF. The CDR3 region has the DNA TGTGCCAGCAGCTTAGTCGGGGGTGGGGCGGTACAGGCCTACGAGCAGTACTTC.

Only a few counts were recorded for this clonotype. This sequence joins TRBV7-2 and TRBJ2-4, with TRBD2 matching over 7 bases. The CDR3 contains 17 residues. V gave up 4 bases and J gave up 0 bases; unmatched junction bases: 9. CDR1 SGHTA and CDR2 FQGNSA come from the germline V gene. CDR3 protein: CASSSRLAGIAKNIQYF. Here the CDR3 DNA reads TGTGCCAGCAGCTCCCGACTAGCAGGAATAGCCAAAAACATTCAGTACTTC. Using reference TRBV7-2 and TRBJ2-4 for the parts outside the CDR3, the full variable domain is GAGVSQSPSNKVTEKGKDVELRCDPISGHTALYWYRQSLGQGLEFLIYFQGNSAPDKSGLPSDRFSAERTGGSVSTLTIQRTQQEDSAVYLCASSSRLAGIAKNIQYFGAGTRLSVL.

This clonotype was seen more than once but under ten times. The chain recombines TRBV7-8 with TRBJ1-5; no definite D call. The CDR3 consists of 14 residues. V was pared by 3 bases and J by 3 bases, with 9 bases between. Germline V gene sequence: CDR1 SGHVS, CDR2 FQNEAQ. CDR3 protein: CASSFGRDNQPQHF. CDR3 in DNA: TGTGCCAGCAGCTTTGGTAGAGACAATCAGCCCCAGCATTTT.